This paragraph reports one TCR beta chain. The antigen is unknown. Repertoires were sampled repeatedly during chemoradiotherapy. This sample was included in a study of chemoradiotherapy in HPV16-positive cancers. Study context: Candidate HPV-specific T-cell clones and common TCR motifs came from functional assays in two HPV16-positive patients.

Points from the study as a whole: In HPV16-positive patients, HPV-responsive T-cell expansion tracked better recurrence-free survival.

In germline, CDR1 is MGHRA, CDR2 YSYEKL. The CDR3 sequence is 19 residues long. With V trimmed by 3 bases and J by 8 bases, 15 bases remained unmatched. Generated by immunoSEQ multiplex PCR, the TCRdb table keeps only in-frame clones and is missing some. The table includes 9,500 to 15,000 clones, 70% to 90% detected once. The source was blood, collected from a patient who underwent chemoradiotherapy. This receptor was identified in a human donor with HPV-associated anogenital cancer. The J gene is TRBJ2-2, the V gene TRBV4-1, with TRBD2 matching 13 bases. The DNA for the CDR3 is TGCGCCAGCAGCCACCCCGGGACTAGCGGGGCCCCATACCCGGGGGAGCTGTTTTTT. This translates into CASSHPGTSGAPYPGELFF.